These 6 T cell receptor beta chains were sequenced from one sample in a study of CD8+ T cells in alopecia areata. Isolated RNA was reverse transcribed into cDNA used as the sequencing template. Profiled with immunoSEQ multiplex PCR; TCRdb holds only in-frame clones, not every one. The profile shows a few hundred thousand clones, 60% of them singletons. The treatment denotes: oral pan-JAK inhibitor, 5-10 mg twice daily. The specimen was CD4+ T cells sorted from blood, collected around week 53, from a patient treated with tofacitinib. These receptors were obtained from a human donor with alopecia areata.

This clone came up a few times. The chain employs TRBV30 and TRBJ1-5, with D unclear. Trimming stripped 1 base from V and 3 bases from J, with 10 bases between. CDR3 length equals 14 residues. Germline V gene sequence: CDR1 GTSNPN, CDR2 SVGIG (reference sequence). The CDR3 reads CAWSEGSINQPQHF. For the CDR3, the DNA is TGTGCCTGGAGTGAAGGCAGTATCAATCAGCCCCAGCATTTT.

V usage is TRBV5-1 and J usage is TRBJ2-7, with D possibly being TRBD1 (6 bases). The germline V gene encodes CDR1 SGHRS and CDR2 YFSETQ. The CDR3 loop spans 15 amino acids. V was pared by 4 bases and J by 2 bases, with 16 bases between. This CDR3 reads CASSAGTPRPYEQYF. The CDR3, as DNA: TGCGCCAGCAGCGCCGGGACACCCAGACCCTACGAGCAGTACTTC.

The CDR3 bases are TGTGCCAGCAGTTTACGCCGGAGGGAGACCCAGTACTTC. This encodes CASSLRRRETQYF. This sequence joins TRBV27 and TRBJ2-5; perhaps TRBD2 as D (5 bases). The CDR3 is 13 residues long. Trimming left V 2 bases short and J 5 bases short, with 9 bases between. From germline, CDR1 is MNHEY and CDR2 SMNVEV (reference sequence).

As DNA, the CDR3 is TGCGCCAGCAGCCAAGTAGGGGGTGGGGAGCAGTTCTTC. Its translation is CASSQVGGGEQFF. The chain has TRBV4-3 and TRBJ2-1, with D perhaps TRBD1 (6 bases). Germline V gene lookup returns CDR1 LGHNA and CDR2 YSLEER. Trimming took 1 base from V and 10 from J, leaving 11 bases between them. This CDR3 contains 13 residues.

CDR3: CASSELPGQGINGYTF. The DNA for the CDR3 is TGTGCCAGCAGTGAATTACCCGGACAGGGGATCAACGGCTACACCTTC. The rearrangement links TRBV6-1 to TRBJ1-2; 9 bases align to TRBD1. V shed 2 bases, J shed 8 bases, and the junction held 12 bases outside the gene matches. CDR1 is MNHNS and CDR2 is SASEGT in the germline V gene. The CDR3 spans 16 residues.

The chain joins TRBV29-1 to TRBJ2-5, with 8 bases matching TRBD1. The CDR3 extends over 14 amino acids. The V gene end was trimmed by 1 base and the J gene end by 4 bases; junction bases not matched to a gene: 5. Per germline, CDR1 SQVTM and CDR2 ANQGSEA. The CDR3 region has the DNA TGCAGCGTTGAAGTTACGACAGGGGTAGAGACCCAGTACTTC. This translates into CSVEVTTGVETQYF.